The 4 T cell receptor beta chains listed next were all sequenced from one sample in a study of T cells in Graves' hyperthyroidism and ophthalmopathy. Amplification targeted TCR beta CDR3 regions from RNA transcripts. HTBI primers drove first-round RT-PCR of the TCR CDR3. One entry per CDR3 protein results from TCRdb running MiXCR on the multiplex PCR reads. This table holds 490,000 or so distinct CDR3 sequences, 15% to 20% found once. Sequenced sample: blood. These receptor sequences come from a man aged 35 to 55 with Graves' ophthalmopathy.

J is TRBJ1-5 and V is TRBV27, with 10 bases identical to TRBD1. Germline values: CDR1 MNHEY, CDR2 SMNVEV (reference sequence). The junction had 16 bases not matched to a gene; V was cut back by 8 bases and J by 6 bases. This CDR3 is 17 amino acids long. The CDR3 region has the DNA TGTGCCAGCGCGTCTGGGATGACAGGGGGCTTGGGTCAGCCCCAGCATTTT. This gives the protein CASASGMTGGLGQPQHF.

As to this clonotype: A much bigger clone sits one base away, suggesting this may be a read error. The V and J genes are TRBV7-3 and TRBJ1-2; D is possibly TRBD1 (5 bases). The CDR3 runs to 14 residues. Germline V gene data show CDR1 as SGHTA and CDR2 as FQGTGA. The CDR3 DNA reads as TGTGCCAGCACTAGGCGGGGACTTAACTATGGCCACACCTTC. Translated: CASTRRGLNYGHTF.

At least ten counts were recorded for this clonotype. The chain has TRBV12-3 or TRBV12-4 and TRBJ2-5, with a weak D call TRBD2 (6 bases). V lost 8 bases to trimming and J lost 9 bases, with 22 bases between them. The CDR3 totals 14 residues. The CDR3 spells CASRPGSPGRAQYF. Written as DNA, the CDR3 is TGTGCCAGCCGTCCCGGGAGTCCGGGTAGGGCCCAGTACTTC.

The genes are TRBV20-1 and TRBJ2-7; 7 bases match TRBD2. The CDR3 extends over 14 amino acids. V was clipped by 8 bases and J by 5 bases; unmatched bases: 15. Germline CDR1 DFQATT, CDR2 SNEGSKA (reference sequence). In DNA, the CDR3 is TGCAGTACTGAACTCCAGTCTAGCGGAAACGAGCAGTACTTC. It translates to CSTELQSSGNEQYF.